These 8 T cell receptor beta chains originate from one sample sequenced in a study of shared clonotypes between healthy human individuals (dated by TCRdb to the early 2020s). Receptor amplification or capture employed the immunoSEQ multiplex PCR assay. TCRdb retrieved this table from immuneACCESS and kept in-frame rearrangements only. Not all clones are present; in checked studies, unresolved V genes account for under half, and no reason is known for the remainder. The sample includes around 1.4 million clones, with around 98.5% observed a single time. The ten largest clones capture approximately 0.4% of the sample. Sequences were obtained from naive CD4+ T cells sorted from blood. The sample's cell subset or site label, decoded: CD45RA+ positively selected. These receptors were obtained from a man aged 25 to 40 in good health.

The chain has TRBV5-1 and TRBJ2-1; D is uncertain. This CDR3 is 13 amino acids long. The V and J ends lost 6 bases and 8 bases respectively, with 15 bases between them. CDR1 SGHRS and CDR2 YFSETQ come from the germline V gene. This CDR3 is CASTSSQTYEQFF. In nucleotides, the CDR3 is TGCGCCAGCACCTCGTCCCAGACGTATGAGCAGTTCTTC.

The genes are TRBV7-7 and TRBJ2-1, with D unresolved. Trimming shortened V by 5 bases and J by 9 bases, and 14 bases separated the two germline ends. Germline assignment: CDR1 SSHAT and CDR2 FNYEAQ (reference sequence). There are 13 residues in the CDR3. Here the CDR3 reads CASSLDIEREQFF. The CDR3 DNA reads TGTGCCAGCAGCCTTGACATCGAGCGTGAGCAGTTCTTC.

This clone was picked up one time. The chain links TRBV18 to TRBJ2-6; 9 bases line up with TRBD1. CDR1 KGHSH and CDR2 LQKENI come from the germline V gene. This CDR3 has 18 residues. The J segment lost 1 base and the V segment lost 2 bases, leaving 6 bases of the junction unmatched. The CDR3 nucleotides read TGTGCCAGCTCACCAAGCCGGGACAGGGCTTCTGGGGCCAACGTCCTGACTTTC. This encodes CASSPSRDRASGANVLTF.

V gene TRBV2 combines with J gene TRBJ2-7; D gene unclear. Trimming cost V 4 bases and J 0 bases, with 10 bases left between them. The CDR3 is 14 residues long. Germline assignment: CDR1 SNHLY and CDR2 FYNNEI. The DNA of the CDR3 is TGTGCCAGCAGTGTTCAGGATCCCTCCTACGAGCAGTACTTC. This sequence encodes CASSVQDPSYEQYF.

The gene calls are TRBV4-1 and TRBJ1-5, with D unclear. V was pared by 1 base and J by 1 base, with 14 bases between. CDR3 length equals 17 residues. Germline V gene sequence: CDR1 MGHRA, CDR2 YSYEKL. The CDR3 region has the DNA TGCGCCAGCAGCCAAGTTCTTCAATCTGGGAGCAATCAGCCCCAGCATTTT. Protein product: CASSQVLQSGSNQPQHF.

The rearrangement uses TRBV7-2 and TRBJ2-7; D possibly uses TRBD1 or TRBD2 (5 bases each). Germline V gene lookup returns CDR1 SGHTA and CDR2 FQGNSA. Trimming removed 2 bases from V and 2 bases from J, with 10 bases in between. This CDR3 has 14 amino acids. CDR3 residues: CASSLRDATYEQYF. The CDR3 DNA is TGTGCCAGCAGCTTACGGGACGCAACCTACGAGCAGTACTTC.

The chain couples TRBV18 to TRBJ2-1, with D perhaps TRBD2 (7 bases). The CDR3 loop spans 16 amino acids. Germline CDR1 reads KGHSH; CDR2 reads LQKENI. Trimming cost V 2 bases and J 4 bases, with 15 bases left between them. The CDR3 DNA follows: TGTGCCAGCTCACCAGGGTCGGGGGGCCAATACAATGAGCAGTTCTTC. This translates into CASSPGSGGQYNEQFF.

The gene calls are TRBV29-1 and TRBJ2-3; 9 bases align to TRBD2. CDR3 size: 14 residues. Germline V gene data show CDR1 as SQVTM and CDR2 as ANQGSEA. The junction had 4 bases not matched to a gene; V was cut back by 4 bases and J by 2 bases. The DNA for the CDR3 is TGCAGCGTTGCGACTAGCGGACACACAGATACGCAGTATTTT. Protein: CSVATSGHTDTQYF.